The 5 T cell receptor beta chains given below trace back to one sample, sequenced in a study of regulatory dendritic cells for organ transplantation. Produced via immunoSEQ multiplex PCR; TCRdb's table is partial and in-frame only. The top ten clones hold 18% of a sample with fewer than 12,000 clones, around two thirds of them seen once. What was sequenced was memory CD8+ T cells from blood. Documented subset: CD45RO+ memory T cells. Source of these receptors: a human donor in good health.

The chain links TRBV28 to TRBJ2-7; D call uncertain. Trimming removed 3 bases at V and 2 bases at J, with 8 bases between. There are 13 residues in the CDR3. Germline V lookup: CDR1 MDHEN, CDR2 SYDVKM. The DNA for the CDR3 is TGTGCCAGCAGTTTGGTAGGTACCTACGAGCAGTACTTC. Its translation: CASSLVGTYEQYF.

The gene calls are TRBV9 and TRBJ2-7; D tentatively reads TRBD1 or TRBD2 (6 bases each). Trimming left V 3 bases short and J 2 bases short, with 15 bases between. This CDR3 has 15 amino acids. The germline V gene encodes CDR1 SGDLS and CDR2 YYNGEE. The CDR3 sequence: CASSEGGLATYEQYF. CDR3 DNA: TGTGCCAGCAGCGAAGGGGGACTCGCCACCTACGAGCAGTACTTC.

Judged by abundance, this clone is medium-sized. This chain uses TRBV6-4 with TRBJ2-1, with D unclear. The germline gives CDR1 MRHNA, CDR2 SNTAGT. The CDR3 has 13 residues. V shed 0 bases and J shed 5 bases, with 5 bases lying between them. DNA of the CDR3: TGTGCCAGCAGTGACTCACAAAACAATGAGCAGTTCTTC. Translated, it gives CASSDSQNNEQFF.

CDR3 residues: CASSRTQDTGELFF. In nucleotides, the CDR3 is TGTGCCAGCAGTAGAACACAGGACACCGGGGAGCTGTTTTTT. This chain joins TRBV6-4 and TRBJ2-2, with D possibly being TRBD1 (5 bases). V dropped 5 bases and J dropped 3 bases, with 10 bases sitting between them. CDR1 is MRHNA, CDR2 SNTAGT, per germline. The CDR3 is 14 amino acids.

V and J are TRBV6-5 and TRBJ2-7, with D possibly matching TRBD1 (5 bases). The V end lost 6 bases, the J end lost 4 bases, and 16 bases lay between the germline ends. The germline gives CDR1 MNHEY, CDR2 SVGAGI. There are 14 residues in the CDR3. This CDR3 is CASSPSIRVYEQYF. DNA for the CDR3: TGTGCCAGCAGCCCATCGATCAGGGTTTACGAGCAGTACTTC.